This T cell receptor (beta chain) derives from a study of spatial heterogeneity in lung cancer. Study-level information: The count of detected beta-chain sequences consistently exceeded that of alpha-chain sequences.

Comments on this clonotype: What it binds is not known. This beta chain came through as a stray read in a library set up for alpha chains, and its size says little.

Every molecule of TCR cDNA had its own unique molecular identifier. Via MiXCR, TCRdb re-called the 5' RACE reads, giving one row per CDR3 protein. Among roughly 18,000 distinct CDR3 sequences listed, approximately 9.5% were seen once. The time point is: sample taken at primary tumor resection. Untreated early-stage non-small cell lung cancer patients, over 55 in total, were the donors. The sequenced material consisted of unsorted whole RNA from tumor, nontumor lung or frozen PBMC. Overall study results and limits: How many expanded intratumoral alpha and beta TCRs were present tracked the tumor mutation count, which was a count of nonsynonymous mutations.

The clonotype originates from a female donor with early-stage non-small cell lung cancer. The sample in question was lung tumor tissue, obtained at surgery.

CDR3 loop: CASSSPGGSYNEQFF. The CDR3 DNA reads TGTGCCAGCAGTTCACCAGGGGGCTCCTACAATGAGCAGTTCTTC. The gene calls are TRBV12-3 or TRBV12-4 and TRBJ2-1; TRBD1 agrees at 7 bases. With V trimmed by 4 bases and J by 0 bases, 3 bases remained unmatched. CDR3 length: 15 amino acids.